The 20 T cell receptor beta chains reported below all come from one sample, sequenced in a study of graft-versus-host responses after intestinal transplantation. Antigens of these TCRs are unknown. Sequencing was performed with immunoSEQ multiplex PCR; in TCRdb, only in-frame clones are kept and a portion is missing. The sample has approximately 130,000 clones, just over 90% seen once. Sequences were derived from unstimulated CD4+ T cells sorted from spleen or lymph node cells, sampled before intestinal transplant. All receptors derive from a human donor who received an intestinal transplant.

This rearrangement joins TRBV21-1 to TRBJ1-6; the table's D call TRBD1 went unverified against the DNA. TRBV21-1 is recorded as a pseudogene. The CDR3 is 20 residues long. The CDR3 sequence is CASSQGGAGYESSYNSPLHF. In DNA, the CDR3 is TGTGCCAGCAGTCAAGGTGGGGCAGGCTATGAGAGCTCCTATAATTCACCCCTCCACTTT.

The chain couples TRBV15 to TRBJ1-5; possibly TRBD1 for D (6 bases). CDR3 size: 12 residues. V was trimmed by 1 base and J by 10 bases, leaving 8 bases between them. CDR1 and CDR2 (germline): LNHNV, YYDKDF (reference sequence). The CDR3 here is CATSRGQEPQHF. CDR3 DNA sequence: TGTGCCACCAGCAGAGGACAGGAACCCCAGCATTTT.

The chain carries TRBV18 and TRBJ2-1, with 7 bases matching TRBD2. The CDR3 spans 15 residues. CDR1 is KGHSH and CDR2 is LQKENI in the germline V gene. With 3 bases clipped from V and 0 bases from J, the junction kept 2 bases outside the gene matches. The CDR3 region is CASSPRGSSYNEQFF. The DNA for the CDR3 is TGTGCCAGCTCACCGCGGGGGAGCTCCTACAATGAGCAGTTCTTC.

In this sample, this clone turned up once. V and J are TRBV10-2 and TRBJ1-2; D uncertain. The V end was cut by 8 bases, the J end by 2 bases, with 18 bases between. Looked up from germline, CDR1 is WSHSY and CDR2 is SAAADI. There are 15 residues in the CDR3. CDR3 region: CASRNVPSENYGYTF. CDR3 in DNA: TGCGCCAGCCGCAACGTCCCCAGCGAAAACTATGGCTACACCTTC.

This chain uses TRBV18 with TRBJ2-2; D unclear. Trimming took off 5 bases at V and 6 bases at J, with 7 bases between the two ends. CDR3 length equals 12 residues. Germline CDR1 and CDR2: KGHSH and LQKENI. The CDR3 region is CASSFDAGELFF. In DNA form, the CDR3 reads TGTGCCAGCTCATTCGATGCCGGGGAGCTGTTTTTT.

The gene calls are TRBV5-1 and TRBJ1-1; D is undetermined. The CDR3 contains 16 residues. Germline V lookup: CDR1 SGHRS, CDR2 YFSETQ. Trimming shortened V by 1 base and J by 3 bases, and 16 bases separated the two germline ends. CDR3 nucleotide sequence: TGCGCCAGCAGCTTGAGGGCTCTCATAAGGGACACTGAAGCTTTCTTT. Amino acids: CASSLRALIRDTEAFF.

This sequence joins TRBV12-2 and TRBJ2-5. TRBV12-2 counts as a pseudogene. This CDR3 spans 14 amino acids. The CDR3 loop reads CASRSGRNQETQYF. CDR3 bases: TGTGCAAGTCGCTCGGGACGGAACCAAGAGACCCAGTACTTC.

CDR3 DNA sequence: TGCAGTGCTCTTCTTATGAGTGACCAGTACTTC. This codes for CSALLMSDQYF. The chain employs TRBV20-1 and TRBJ2-5; D remains unclear. Trimming removed 5 bases from V and 10 bases from J, with 14 bases in between. Germline V gene sequence: CDR1 DFQATT, CDR2 SNEGSKA (reference sequence). The CDR3 contains 11 residues.

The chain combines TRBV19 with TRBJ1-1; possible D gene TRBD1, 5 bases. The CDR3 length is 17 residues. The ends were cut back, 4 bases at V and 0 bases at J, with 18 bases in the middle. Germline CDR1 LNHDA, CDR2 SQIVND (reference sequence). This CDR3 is CASSTGRKTIVNTEAFF. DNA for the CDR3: TGTGCCAGTAGTACGGGACGAAAAACCATTGTGAACACTGAAGCTTTCTTT. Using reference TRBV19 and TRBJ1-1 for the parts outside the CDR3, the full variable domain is DGGITQSPKYLFRKEGQNVTLSCEQNLNHDAMYWYRQDPGQGLRLIYYSQIVNDFQKGDIAEGYSVSREKKESFPLTVTSAQKNPTAFYLCASSTGRKTIVNTEAFFGQGTRLTVV.

CDR3 in amino acids: CASTLGEYYGYTF. CDR3 nucleotide sequence: TGCGCCAGCACGCTAGGAGAATACTATGGCTACACCTTC. J is TRBJ1-2 and V is TRBV10-2; D remains unclear. Germline V gives CDR1 WSHSY, CDR2 SAAADI. V lost 7 bases and J 3 bases, leaving 12 bases between the germline ends. This CDR3 has 13 residues.

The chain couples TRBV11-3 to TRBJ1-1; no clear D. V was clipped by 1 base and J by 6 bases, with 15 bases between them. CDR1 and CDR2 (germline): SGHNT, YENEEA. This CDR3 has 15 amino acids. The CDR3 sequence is CASSLGHGGKAEAFF. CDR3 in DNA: TGTGCCAGCAGCTTAGGTCACGGTGGAAAGGCTGAAGCTTTCTTT.

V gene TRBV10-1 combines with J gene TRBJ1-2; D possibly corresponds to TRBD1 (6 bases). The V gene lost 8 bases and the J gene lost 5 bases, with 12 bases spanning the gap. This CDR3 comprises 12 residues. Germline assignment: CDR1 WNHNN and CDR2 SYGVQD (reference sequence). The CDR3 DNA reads TGCGCCAGCTCCACGGACAGTTATGGCTACACCTTC. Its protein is CASSTDSYGYTF.

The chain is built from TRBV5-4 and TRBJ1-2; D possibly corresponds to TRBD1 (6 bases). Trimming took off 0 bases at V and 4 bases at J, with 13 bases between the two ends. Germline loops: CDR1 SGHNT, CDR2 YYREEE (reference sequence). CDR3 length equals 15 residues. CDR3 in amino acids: CASSLALGASYGYTF. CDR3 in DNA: TGTGCCAGCAGCTTGGCTCTGGGGGCGTCCTATGGCTACACCTTC.

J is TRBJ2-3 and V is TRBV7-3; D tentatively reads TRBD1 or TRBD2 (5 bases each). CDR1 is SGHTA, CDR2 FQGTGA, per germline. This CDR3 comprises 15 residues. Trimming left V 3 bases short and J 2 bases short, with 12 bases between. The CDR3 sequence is CASSFHPGLTDTQYF. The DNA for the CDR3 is TGTGCCAGCAGCTTCCACCCGGGGCTCACAGATACGCAGTATTTT. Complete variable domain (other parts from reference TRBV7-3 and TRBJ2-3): GAGVSQTPSNKVTEKGKYVELRCDPISGHTALYWYRQSLGQGPEFLIYFQGTGAADDSGLPNDRFFAVRPEGSVSTLKIQRTERGDSAVYLCASSFHPGLTDTQYFGPGTRLTVL.

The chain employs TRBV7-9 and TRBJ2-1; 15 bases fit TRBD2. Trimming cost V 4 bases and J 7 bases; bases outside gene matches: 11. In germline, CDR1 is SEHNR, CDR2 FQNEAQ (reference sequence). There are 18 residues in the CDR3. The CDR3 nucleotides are TGTGCCAGCAGCTCATCCGGACTAGCGGGGGGGCCAAGGAATGAGCAGTTCTTC. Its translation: CASSSSGLAGGPRNEQFF.

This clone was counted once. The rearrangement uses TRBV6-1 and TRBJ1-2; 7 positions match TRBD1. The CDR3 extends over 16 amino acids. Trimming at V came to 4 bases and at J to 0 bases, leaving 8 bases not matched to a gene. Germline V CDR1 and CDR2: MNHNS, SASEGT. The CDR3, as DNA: TGTGCCAGCAGTGGGCCCACGGGGACAGCTAACTATGGCTACACCTTC. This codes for CASSGPTGTANYGYTF.

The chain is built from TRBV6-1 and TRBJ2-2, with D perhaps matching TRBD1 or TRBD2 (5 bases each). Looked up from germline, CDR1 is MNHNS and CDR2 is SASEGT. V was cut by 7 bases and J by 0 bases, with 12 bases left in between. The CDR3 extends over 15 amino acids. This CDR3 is CASTSGTANTGELFF. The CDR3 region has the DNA TGTGCCAGCACCTCCGGGACGGCGAACACCGGGGAGCTGTTTTTT.

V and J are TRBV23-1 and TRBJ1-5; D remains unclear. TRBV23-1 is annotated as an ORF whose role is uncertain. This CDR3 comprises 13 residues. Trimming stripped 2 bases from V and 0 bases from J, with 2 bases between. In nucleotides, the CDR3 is TGCGCCAGCAGTCAAAATAGCAATCAGCCCCAGCATTTT. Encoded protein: CASSQNSNQPQHF.

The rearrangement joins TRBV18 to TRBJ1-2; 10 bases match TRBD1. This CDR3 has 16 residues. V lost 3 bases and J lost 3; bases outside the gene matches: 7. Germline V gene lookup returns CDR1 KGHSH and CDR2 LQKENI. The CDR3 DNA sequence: TGTGCCAGCTCACCCACCGGGACAGGGGTTGACTATGGCTACACCTTC. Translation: CASSPTGTGVDYGYTF.

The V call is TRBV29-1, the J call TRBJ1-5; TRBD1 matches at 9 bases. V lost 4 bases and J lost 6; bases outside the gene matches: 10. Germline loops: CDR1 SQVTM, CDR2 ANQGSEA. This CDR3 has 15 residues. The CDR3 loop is CSVGLGTGIGQPQHF. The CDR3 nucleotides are TGCAGCGTTGGACTTGGGACAGGGATCGGTCAGCCCCAGCATTTT. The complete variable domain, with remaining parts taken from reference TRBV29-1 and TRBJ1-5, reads SAVISQKPSRDICQRGTSLTIQCQVDSQVTMMFWYRQQPGQSLTLIATANQGSEATYESGFVIDKFPISRPNLTFSTLTVSNMSPEDSSIYLCSVGLGTGIGQPQHFGDGTRLSIL.